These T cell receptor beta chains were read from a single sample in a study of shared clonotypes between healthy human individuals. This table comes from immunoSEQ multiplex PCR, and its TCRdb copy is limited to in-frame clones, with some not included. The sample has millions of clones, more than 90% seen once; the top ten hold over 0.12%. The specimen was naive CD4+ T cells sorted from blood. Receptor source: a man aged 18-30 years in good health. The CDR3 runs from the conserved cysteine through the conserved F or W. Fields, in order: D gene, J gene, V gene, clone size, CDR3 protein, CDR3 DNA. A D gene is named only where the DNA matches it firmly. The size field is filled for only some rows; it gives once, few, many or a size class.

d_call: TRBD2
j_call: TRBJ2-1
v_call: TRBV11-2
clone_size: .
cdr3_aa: CASSSYRLAGGTYNEQFF
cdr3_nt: TGTGCCAGCAGCTCTTACCGACTAGCGGGAGGTACCTACAATGAGCAGTTCTTC

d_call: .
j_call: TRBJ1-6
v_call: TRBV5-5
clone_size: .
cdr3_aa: CASSLEGDSPLHF
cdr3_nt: TGTGCCAGCAGCTTGGAGGGGGATTCACCCCTCCACTTT

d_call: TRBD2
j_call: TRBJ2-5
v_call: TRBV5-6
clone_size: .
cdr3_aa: CASSLWGLAAETQYF
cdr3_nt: TGTGCCAGCAGCTTGTGGGGACTAGCTGCAGAGACCCAGTACTTC

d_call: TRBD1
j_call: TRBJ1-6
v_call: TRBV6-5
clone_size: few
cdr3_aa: CASSRTGFSDSPLHF
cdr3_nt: TGTGCCAGCAGTAGGACAGGGTTCTCGGATTCACCCCTCCACTTT

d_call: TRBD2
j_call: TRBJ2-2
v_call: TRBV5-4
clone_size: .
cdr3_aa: CASSFLAGGPVGELFF
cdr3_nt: TGTGCCAGCAGCTTCTTAGCGGGAGGGCCTGTCGGGGAGCTGTTTTTT

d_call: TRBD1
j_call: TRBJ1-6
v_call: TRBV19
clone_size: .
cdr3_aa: CASSPQGQGSFSYNSPLHF
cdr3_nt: TGTGCCAGTAGTCCACAGGGACAGGGGAGTTTTTCCTATAATTCACCCCTCCACTTT

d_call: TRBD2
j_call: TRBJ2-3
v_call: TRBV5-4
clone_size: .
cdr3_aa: CASTPGGGGSSTDTQYF
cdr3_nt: TGTGCCAGCACCCCCGGGGGGGGCGGGTCTAGCACAGATACGCAGTATTTT

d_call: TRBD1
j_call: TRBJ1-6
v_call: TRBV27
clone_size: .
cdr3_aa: CASSLFGTGGAYSPLHF
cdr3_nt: TGTGCCAGCAGTTTATTTGGGACAGGGGGCGCCTATTCACCCCTCCACTTT

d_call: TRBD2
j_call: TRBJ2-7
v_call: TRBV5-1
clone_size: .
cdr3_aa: CASSLVLAGGPVDEQYF
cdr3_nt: TGCGCCAGCAGCTTGGTTCTAGCGGGAGGGCCCGTCGACGAGCAGTACTTC

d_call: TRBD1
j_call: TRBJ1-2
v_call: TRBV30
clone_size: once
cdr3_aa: CAWSAGQGHGYTF
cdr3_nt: TGTGCCTGGAGTGCCGGACAGGGGCATGGCTACACCTTC

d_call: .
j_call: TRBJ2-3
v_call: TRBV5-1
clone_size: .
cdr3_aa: CASSLKQDTSTDTQYF
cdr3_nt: TGCGCCAGCAGCTTGAAACAGGACACTAGCACAGATACGCAGTATTTT

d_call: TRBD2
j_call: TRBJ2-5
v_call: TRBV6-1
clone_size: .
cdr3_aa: CASSAIAGQETQYF
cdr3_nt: TGTGCCAGCAGTGCAATAGCGGGACAAGAGACCCAGTACTTC

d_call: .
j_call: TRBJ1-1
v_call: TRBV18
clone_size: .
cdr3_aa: CASSPQTVHEAFF
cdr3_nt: TGTGCCAGCTCACCGCAGACAGTGCATGAAGCTTTCTTT

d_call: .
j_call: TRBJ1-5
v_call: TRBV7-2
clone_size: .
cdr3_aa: CASSSSRQFNQPQHF
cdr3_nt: TGTGCCAGCAGCTCCTCTAGGCAGTTCAATCAGCCCCAGCATTTT

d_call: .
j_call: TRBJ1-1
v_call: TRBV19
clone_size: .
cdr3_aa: CASTQGGAEAFF
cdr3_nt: TGTGCTAGTACGCAGGGAGGGGCTGAAGCTTTCTTT

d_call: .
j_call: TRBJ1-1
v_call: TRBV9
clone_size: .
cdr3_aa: CASTSSPRDPKEAFF
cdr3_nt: TGTGCCAGCACCTCTTCCCCCAGGGACCCAAAGGAAGCTTTCTTT

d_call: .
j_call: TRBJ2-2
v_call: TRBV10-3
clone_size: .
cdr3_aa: CAISLGGLTGELFF
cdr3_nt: TGTGCCATCAGCCTCGGCGGATTGACCGGGGAGCTGTTTTTT

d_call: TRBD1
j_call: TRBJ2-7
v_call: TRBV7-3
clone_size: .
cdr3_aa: CASSQGTVYEQYF
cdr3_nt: TGTGCCAGCAGCCAGGGGACAGTCTACGAGCAGTACTTC

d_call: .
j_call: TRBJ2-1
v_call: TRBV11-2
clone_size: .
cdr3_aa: CASSLDRQPPYNEQFF
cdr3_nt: TGTGCCAGCAGCTTAGATCGACAGCCCCCGTACAATGAGCAGTTCTTC

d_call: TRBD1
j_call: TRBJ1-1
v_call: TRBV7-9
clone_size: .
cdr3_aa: CASSSGGQSEAFF
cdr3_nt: TGTGCCAGCAGCTCAGGGGGACAAAGTGAAGCTTTCTTT

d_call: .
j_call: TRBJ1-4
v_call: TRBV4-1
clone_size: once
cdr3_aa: CASSLGGFTEKLFF
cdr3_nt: TGCGCCAGCAGCCTCGGGGGGTTTACTGAAAAACTGTTTTTT

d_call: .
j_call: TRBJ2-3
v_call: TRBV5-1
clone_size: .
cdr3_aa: CASSTGPDTQYF
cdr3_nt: TGCGCCAGCAGCACGGGCCCAGATACGCAGTATTTT

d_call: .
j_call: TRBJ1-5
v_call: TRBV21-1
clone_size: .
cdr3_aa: CASSRRSQFNQPQHF
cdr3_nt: TGTGCCAGCAGTCGAAGGTCGCAGTTCAATCAGCCCCAGCATTTT

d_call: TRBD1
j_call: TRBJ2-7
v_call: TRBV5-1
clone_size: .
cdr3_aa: CASSLEGAYYEQYF
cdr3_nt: TGCGCCAGCAGCTTGGAGGGGGCTTACTACGAGCAGTACTTC

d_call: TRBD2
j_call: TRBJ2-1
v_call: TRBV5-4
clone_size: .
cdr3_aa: CASSFGGGRAAEQFF
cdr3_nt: TGTGCCAGCAGCTTCGGTGGCGGGAGGGCCGCTGAGCAGTTCTTC

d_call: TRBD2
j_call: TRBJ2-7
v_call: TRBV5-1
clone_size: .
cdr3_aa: CASSSGLAGGPHSYEQYF
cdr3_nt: TGCGCCAGCAGCTCGGGACTAGCGGGGGGGCCGCATTCCTACGAGCAGTACTTC

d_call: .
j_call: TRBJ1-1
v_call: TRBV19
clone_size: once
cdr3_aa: CASSPLSGRNTEAFF
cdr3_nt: TGTGCCAGTAGCCCCCTATCGGGACGAAACACTGAAGCTTTCTTT

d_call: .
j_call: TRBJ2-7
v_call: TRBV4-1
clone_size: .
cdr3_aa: CASSHPPWQDEQYF
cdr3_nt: TGCGCCAGCAGCCATCCACCCTGGCAGGACGAGCAGTACTTC

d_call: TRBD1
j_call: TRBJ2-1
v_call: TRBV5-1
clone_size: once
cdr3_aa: CASSKDRGNEQFF
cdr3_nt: TGCGCCAGCAGCAAGGACAGGGGGAATGAGCAGTTCTTC

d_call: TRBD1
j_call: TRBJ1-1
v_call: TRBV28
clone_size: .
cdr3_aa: CASSSGDREESTEAFF
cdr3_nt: TGTGCCAGCAGTTCGGGGGACAGGGAGGAGAGCACTGAAGCTTTCTTT

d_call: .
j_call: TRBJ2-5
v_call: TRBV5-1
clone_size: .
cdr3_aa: CASSFLDFQETQYF
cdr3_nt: TGCGCCAGCAGCTTCTTGGACTTCCAAGAGACCCAGTACTTC

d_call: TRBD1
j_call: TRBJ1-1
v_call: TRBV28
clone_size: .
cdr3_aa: CASRTPGQPNTEAFF
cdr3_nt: TGTGCCAGCAGAACCCCGGGACAGCCGAACACTGAAGCTTTCTTT

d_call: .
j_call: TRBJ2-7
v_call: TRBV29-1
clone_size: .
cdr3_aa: CSVRDGGSVEQYF
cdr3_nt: TGCAGCGTAAGGGACGGCGGATCGGTTGAGCAGTACTTC

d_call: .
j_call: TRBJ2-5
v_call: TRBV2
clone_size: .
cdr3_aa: CASSTSATQYF
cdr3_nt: TGTGCCAGCAGTACCTCTGCAACCCAGTACTTC

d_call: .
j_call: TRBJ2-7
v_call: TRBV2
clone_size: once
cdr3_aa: CASSPGPPTYEQYF
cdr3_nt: TGTGCCAGCAGCCCGGGACCTCCAACCTACGAGCAGTACTTC

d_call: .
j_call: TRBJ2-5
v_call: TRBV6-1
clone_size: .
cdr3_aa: CASSSNRGGETQYF
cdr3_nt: TGTGCCAGCAGTTCAAACAGGGGAGGAGAGACCCAGTACTTC

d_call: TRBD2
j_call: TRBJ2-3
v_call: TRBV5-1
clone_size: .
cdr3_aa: CASSSTIAGATDTQYF
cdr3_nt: TGCGCCAGCAGCTCCACTATAGCGGGAGCCACAGATACGCAGTATTTT

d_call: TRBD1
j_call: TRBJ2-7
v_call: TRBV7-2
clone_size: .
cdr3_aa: CASSLGFGQGTYEQYF
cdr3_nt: TGTGCCAGCAGCTTAGGATTTGGACAGGGTACGTACGAGCAGTACTTC

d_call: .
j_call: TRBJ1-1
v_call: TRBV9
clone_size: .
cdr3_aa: CASSSRPNALNTEAFF
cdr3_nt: TGTGCCAGCAGCTCCCGCCCAAATGCCTTGAACACTGAAGCTTTCTTT

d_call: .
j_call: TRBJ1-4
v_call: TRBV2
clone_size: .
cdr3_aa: CASSGFRTEEKLFF
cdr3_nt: TGTGCCAGCAGCGGTTTTAGGACAGAAGAAAAACTGTTTTTT

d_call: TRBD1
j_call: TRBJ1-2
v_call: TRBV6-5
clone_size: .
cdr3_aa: CASSEDRREGYTF
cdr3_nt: TGTGCCAGCAGCGAGGACAGGAGGGAAGGCTACACCTTC

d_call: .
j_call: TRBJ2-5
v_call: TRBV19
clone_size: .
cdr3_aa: CASSIFLRGRPETQYF
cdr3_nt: TGTGCCAGTAGTATATTCCTGCGCGGGCGGCCGGAGACCCAGTACTTC

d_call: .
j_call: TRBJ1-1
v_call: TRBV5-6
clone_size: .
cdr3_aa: CASSFRGVNTEAFF
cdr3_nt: TGTGCCAGCAGCTTCAGAGGCGTGAACACTGAAGCTTTCTTT

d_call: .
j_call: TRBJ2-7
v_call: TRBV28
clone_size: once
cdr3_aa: CAITDGYEQYF
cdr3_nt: TGTGCCATCACAGACGGATACGAGCAGTACTTC

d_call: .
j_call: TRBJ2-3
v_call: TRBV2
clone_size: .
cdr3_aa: CASSERRGETDTQYF
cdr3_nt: TGTGCCAGCAGTGAAAGGAGGGGGGAGACAGATACGCAGTATTTT

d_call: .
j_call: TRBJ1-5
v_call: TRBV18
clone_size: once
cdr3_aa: CASSSGQYSNQPQHF
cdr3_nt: TGTGCCAGCTCCTCGGGACAATATAGCAATCAGCCCCAGCATTTT

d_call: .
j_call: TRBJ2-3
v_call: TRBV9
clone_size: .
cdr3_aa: CASSSRSSVFTDTQYF
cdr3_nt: TGTGCCAGCAGCTCCCGGTCGAGCGTCTTCACAGATACGCAGTATTTT

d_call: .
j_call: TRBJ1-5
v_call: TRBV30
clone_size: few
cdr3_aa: CAWSAQGNQPQHF
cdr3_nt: TGTGCCTGGAGTGCCCAGGGCAATCAGCCCCAGCATTTT

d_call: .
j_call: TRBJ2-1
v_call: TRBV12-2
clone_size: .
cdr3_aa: CASRRLRTDPPHPSGRAPYNEQFF
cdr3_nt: TGTGCAAGTCGCCGACTTAGAACTGACCCGCCCCATCCTAGCGGGAGGGCGCCATACAATGAGCAGTTCTTC

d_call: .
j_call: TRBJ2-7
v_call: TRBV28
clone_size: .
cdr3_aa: CASSLQEAGSYEQYF
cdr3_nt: TGTGCCAGCAGTTTACAGGAGGCAGGAAGCTACGAGCAGTACTTC

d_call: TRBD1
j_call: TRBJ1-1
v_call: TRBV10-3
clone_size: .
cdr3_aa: CAISESTGTGGTEAFF
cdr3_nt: TGTGCCATCAGTGAGTCGACTGGGACAGGGGGCACTGAAGCTTTCTTT

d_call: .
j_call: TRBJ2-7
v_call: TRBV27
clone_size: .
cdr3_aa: CASSPQVTSYEQYF
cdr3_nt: TGTGCCAGCAGTCCACAGGTTACCTCCTACGAGCAGTACTTC

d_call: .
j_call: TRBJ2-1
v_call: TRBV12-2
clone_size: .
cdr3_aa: CASRPGQGTAYNEQFF
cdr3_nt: TGTGCAAGTCGCCCTGGACAGGGGACAGCCTACAATGAGCAGTTCTTC

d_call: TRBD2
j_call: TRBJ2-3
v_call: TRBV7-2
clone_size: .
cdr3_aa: CASSLGASGSSTDTQYF
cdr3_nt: TGTGCCAGCAGCCTGGGGGCTAGCGGGAGCAGCACAGATACGCAGTATTTT

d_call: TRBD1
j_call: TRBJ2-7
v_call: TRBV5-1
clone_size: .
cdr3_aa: CASSLAPAGGGEQYF
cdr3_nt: TGCGCCAGCAGCTTGGCGCCCGCAGGGGGTGGGGAGCAGTACTTC